The clone carrying this T cell receptor beta chain was recorded many times. Via MiXCR, TCRdb re-called the 5' RACE reads, giving one row per CDR3 protein. The sample shows 55,000 to 70,000 distinct CDR3 sequences, approximately 4.5% of them seen only once. There are 11 residues in the CDR3. Germline CDR1 reads SNHLY; CDR2 reads FYNNEI. V was cut by 6 bases and J by 9 bases, with 11 bases left in between. The data derive from a study of early T cells in non-severe SARS-CoV-2 infection. The chain couples TRBV2 to TRBJ2-5; D uncertain. The receptor was isolated from an adult who was a healthcare worker with PCR-confirmed SARS-CoV-2 infection or an uninfected control (not recorded which). The donor label of this sample is uncertain. The sample was whole blood, taken at baseline. The CDR3 reads CASSETRAQYF. The CDR3 DNA sequence: TGTGCCAGCAGCGAAACGCGCGCCCAGTACTTC.